What follows are 11 T cell receptor beta chains derived from one specimen sequenced in a study of cytomegalovirus exposure and HLA in healthy donors. The PCR ran on 60 Vbeta and 13 Jbeta primers. Profiling relied on immunoSEQ multiplex PCR, and the TCRdb table lists in-frame clones only, not all of them. The data show some 150,000 clones, 79% seen once. The sequenced material came from PBMCs. These receptors were collected from a man aged 25 to 40 in good health and CMV-seropositive.

This rearrangement joins TRBV19 to TRBJ1-5; tentative D call: TRBD1 (6 bases). The V gene's germline CDR1 is LNHDA and CDR2 SQIVND (reference sequence). This CDR3 spans 15 amino acids. Between the trimmed V and J ends, which lost 3 bases and 7 bases, there was a span of 16 bases. CDR3 bases: TGTGCCAGTAGTATTGGGGGGGCTATCACCCAGCCCCAGCATTTT. Translating gives CASSIGGAITQPQHF. The whole variable domain, filled in from reference TRBV19 and TRBJ1-5, reads DGGITQSPKYLFRKEGQNVTLSCEQNLNHDAMYWYRQDPGQGLRLIYYSQIVNDFQKGDIAEGYSVSREKKESFPLTVTSAQKNPTAFYLCASSIGGAITQPQHFGDGTRLSIL.

The rearrangement uses TRBV7-2 and TRBJ1-5; D might be TRBD1 (5 bases). Trimming removed 2 bases at V and 8 bases at J, with 13 bases between. CDR1 is SGHTA and CDR2 is FQGNSA in the germline V gene. CDR3 length: 14 amino acids. The chain's CDR3 is CASSLTGSFKPQHF. CDR3 DNA sequence: TGTGCCAGCAGCTTAACAGGATCTTTCAAGCCCCAGCATTTT. Complete variable domain (other parts from reference TRBV7-2 and TRBJ1-5): GAGVSQSPSNKVTEKGKDVELRCDPISGHTALYWYRQSLGQGLEFLIYFQGNSAPDKSGLPSDRFSAERTGGSVSTLTIQRTQQEDSAVYLCASSLTGSFKPQHFGDGTRLSIL.

The chain recombines TRBV19 with TRBJ2-1; 14 bases align to TRBD2. Losses at the gene ends were 10 bases for V and 8 bases for J; bases not matched to a gene: 7. In germline, CDR1 is LNHDA, CDR2 SQIVND (reference sequence). The CDR3 has 14 residues. The DNA of the CDR3 is TGTGCCACCCAGGGACTAGCGGGAGTGGATGAGCAGTTCTTC. Translating it yields CATQGLAGVDEQFF. Supplemented by reference TRBV19 and TRBJ2-1, the full variable domain reads DGGITQSPKYLFRKEGQNVTLSCEQNLNHDAMYWYRQDPGQGLRLIYYSQIVNDFQKGDIAEGYSVSREKKESFPLTVTSAQKNPTAFYLCATQGLAGVDEQFFGPGTRLTVL.

V usage is TRBV15 and J usage is TRBJ1-4, with D unclear. The CDR3 length is 18 residues. V shed 0 bases and J shed 3 bases, with 17 bases lying between them. Germline CDR1 reads LNHNV; CDR2 reads YYDKDF (reference sequence). The CDR3: CATSRDIGLDFANEKLFF. CDR3 in DNA: TGTGCCACCAGCAGAGATATTGGCCTTGACTTTGCTAATGAAAAACTGTTTTTT.

This clone came up once. The chain carries TRBV18 and TRBJ2-1; D gene uncertain. The germline gives CDR1 KGHSH, CDR2 LQKENI. Deletions cut 4 bases from V and 4 bases from J, with 14 bases between. CDR3 length: 15 residues. The CDR3 is CASSRAGDNYNEQFF. Here the CDR3 DNA reads TGTGCCAGCTCACGTGCCGGCGACAATTACAATGAGCAGTTCTTC.

This clone was counted between two and nine times. This rearrangement joins TRBV19 to TRBJ2-2; 8 positions match TRBD2. Germline V gene data show CDR1 as LNHDA and CDR2 as SQIVND (reference sequence). The CDR3 is 15 amino acids. Trimming removed 10 bases from V and 4 bases from J; junction bases left unmatched: 11. Written as DNA, the CDR3 is TGTGCCACTTCGGGCGGGACTAGTATCACCGGGGAGCTGTTTTTT. Translating gives CATSGGTSITGELFF.

The chain combines TRBV6-5 with TRBJ1-1; D unresolved. The V and J ends lost 0 bases and 6 bases respectively, with 14 bases between them. The CDR3 runs to 15 residues. Germline values: CDR1 MNHEY, CDR2 SVGAGI. CDR3 amino acids: CASSYSGRRRAEAFF. DNA of the CDR3: TGTGCCAGCAGTTACTCGGGCAGGCGGAGGGCTGAAGCTTTCTTT.

This clone was detected a few times. The rearrangement joins TRBV27 to TRBJ1-2, with 7 nucleotides matching TRBD1. The CDR3 has 13 residues. Germline CDR1 and CDR2: MNHEY and SMNVEV (reference sequence). J was trimmed by 6 bases and V by 5 bases; bases with no gene match: 6. CDR3 nucleotides: TGTGCCAGCAGTACACAGGGGTGGCATGGCTACACCTTC. It yields the protein CASSTQGWHGYTF.

V and J are TRBV5-6 and TRBJ2-7; TRBD1 is a possible D gene (6 bases). Germline loops: CDR1 SGHDT, CDR2 YYEEEE. V was pared by 5 bases and J by 3 bases, with 12 bases between. This CDR3 has 13 residues. CDR3 in amino acids: CASSRDNFYEQYF. CDR3 DNA sequence: TGTGCCAGCAGTAGGGACAACTTCTACGAGCAGTACTTC. Combining the CDR3 with reference TRBV5-6 and TRBJ2-7 gives the whole variable domain DAGVTQSPTHLIKTRGQQVTLRCSPKSGHDTVSWYQQALGQGPQFIFQYYEEEERQRGNFPDRFSGHQFPNYSSELNVNALLLGDSALYLCASSRDNFYEQYFGPGTRLTVT.

V gene TRBV18 combines with J gene TRBJ2-1, with D maybe TRBD2 (5 bases). Trimming left V 3 bases short and J 5 bases short, with 8 bases between. Germline CDR1 is KGHSH and CDR2 is LQKENI. The CDR3 is 13 amino acids. The CDR3 sequence: CASSPRTDNEQFF. The CDR3 DNA sequence: TGTGCCAGCTCACCGCGGACTGACAATGAGCAGTTCTTC.

This clone appeared once. This rearrangement joins TRBV9 to TRBJ2-1, with TRBD1 identical over 8 bases. V trimming: 0 bases; J trimming: 5 bases; junction bases outside the gene matches: 4. Germline V CDR1 and CDR2: SGDLS, YYNGEE. This CDR3 spans 15 amino acids. CDR3: CASSVEQGANNEQFF. The DNA for the CDR3 is TGTGCCAGCAGCGTAGAGCAGGGGGCGAACAATGAGCAGTTCTTC.